This T cell receptor beta chain derives from a study of blood T cell repertoires in COVID-19. Study in general: The United States, Italy and Spain supplied acute and convalescent COVID-19 samples. PBMCs, B-cell-depleted T cells, or T cells provided the cDNA or gDNA that made up the material.

Clinical history as reported by participants underpinned cohort assignment. Two consecutive negative NP/OP PCR tests, clearance, or resolved symptoms defined Cohort 3 recovery. The protocol was immunoSEQ multiplex PCR, while the TCRdb copy is restricted to in-frame clones and leaves out a portion. The table has a few hundred thousand clones, roughly nine tenths seen once. Germline lookup yields CDR1 MNHEY and CDR2 SMNVEV (reference sequence). CDR3 length equals 15 residues. Trimming stripped 5 bases from V and 5 bases from J, with 19 bases between. The sequenced sample consisted of PBMCs or T cells enriched from blood (not recorded which). The sequence came from a woman aged 55-69 years who had recovered from COVID-19. The rearrangement links TRBV27 to TRBJ2-7; TRBD1 might be the D (5 bases). CDR3 DNA sequence: TGTGCCAGCAGTCCTATGACAGCAATCTTTGACGAGCAGTACTTC. As protein: CASSPMTAIFDEQYF.